This T cell receptor (beta chain) was documented in a study of T cells in Graves' hyperthyroidism and ophthalmopathy. RNA transcripts served as the template for amplifying TCR beta CDR3 regions. A first-round RT-PCR of the TCR CDR3 used the HTBI primer set. TCRdb recomputed calls from the multiplex PCR reads with MiXCR, one row per CDR3 protein. The sample holds around 620,000 distinct CDR3 sequences, around 15% seen once. Germline CDR1 is SGDLS and CDR2 is YYNGEE. The length of the CDR3 is 14 residues. V dropped 0 bases and J dropped 0 bases, with 7 bases sitting between them. Diagnoses rested on clinical symptoms, serum thyroxine and TRAb, thyroid ultrasound and orbital computed tomography.

Material: blood. The clonotype was recovered from a woman aged 25 to 39 with Graves' hyperthyroidism. The chain carries TRBV9 and TRBJ2-7; D uncertain. As DNA, the CDR3 is TGTGCCAGCAGCGTAGGTGAGAGCTCCTACGAGCAGTACTTC. Encoded protein: CASSVGESSYEQYF.